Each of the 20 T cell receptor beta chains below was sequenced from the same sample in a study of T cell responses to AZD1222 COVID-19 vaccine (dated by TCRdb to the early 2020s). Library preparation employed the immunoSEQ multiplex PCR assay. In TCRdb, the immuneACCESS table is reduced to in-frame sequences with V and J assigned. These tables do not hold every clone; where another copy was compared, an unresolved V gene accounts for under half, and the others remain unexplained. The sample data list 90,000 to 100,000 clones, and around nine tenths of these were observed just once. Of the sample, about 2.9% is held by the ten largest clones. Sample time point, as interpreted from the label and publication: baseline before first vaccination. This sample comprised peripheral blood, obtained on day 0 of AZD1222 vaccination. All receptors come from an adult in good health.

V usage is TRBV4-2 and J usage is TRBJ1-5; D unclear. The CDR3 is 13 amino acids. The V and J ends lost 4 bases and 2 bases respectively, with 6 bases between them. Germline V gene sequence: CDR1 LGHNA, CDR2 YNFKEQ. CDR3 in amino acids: CASSREGNQPQHF. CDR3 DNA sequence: TGTGCCAGCAGCCGCGAGGGCAATCAGCCCCAGCATTTT.

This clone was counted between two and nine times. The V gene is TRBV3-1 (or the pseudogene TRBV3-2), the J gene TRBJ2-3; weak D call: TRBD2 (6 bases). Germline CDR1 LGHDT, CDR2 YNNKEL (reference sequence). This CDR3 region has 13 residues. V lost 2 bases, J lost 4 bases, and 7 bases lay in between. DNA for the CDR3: TGTGCCAGCAGCCAATCGGGGGCAGATACGCAGTATTTT. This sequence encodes CASSQSGADTQYF.

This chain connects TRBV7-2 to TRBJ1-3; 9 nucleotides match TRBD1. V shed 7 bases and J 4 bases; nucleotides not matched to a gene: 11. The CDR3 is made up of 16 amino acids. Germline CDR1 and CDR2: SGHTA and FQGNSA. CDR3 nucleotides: TGTGCCAGCACCTTCCGCGGACAGGGGTTAGGAAACACCATATATTTT. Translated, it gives CASTFRGQGLGNTIYF.

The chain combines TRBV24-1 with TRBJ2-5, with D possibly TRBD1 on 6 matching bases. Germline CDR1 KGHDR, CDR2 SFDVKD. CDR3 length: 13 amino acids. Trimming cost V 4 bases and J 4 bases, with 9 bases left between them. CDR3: CATSEIGGETQYF. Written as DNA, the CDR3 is TGTGCCACCAGTGAGATAGGGGGAGAGACCCAGTACTTC.

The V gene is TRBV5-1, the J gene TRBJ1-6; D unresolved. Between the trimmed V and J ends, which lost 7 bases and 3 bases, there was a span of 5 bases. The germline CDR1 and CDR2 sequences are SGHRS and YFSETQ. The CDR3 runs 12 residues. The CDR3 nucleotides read TGCGCCAGCCGGGACTATAATTCACCCCTCCACTTT. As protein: CASRDYNSPLHF. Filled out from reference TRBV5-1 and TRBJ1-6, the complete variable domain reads KAGVTQTPRYLIKTRGQQVTLSCSPISGHRSVSWYQQTPGQGLQFLFEYFSETQRNKGNFPGRFSGRQFSNSRSEMNVSTLELGDSALYLCASRDYNSPLHFGNGTRLTVT.

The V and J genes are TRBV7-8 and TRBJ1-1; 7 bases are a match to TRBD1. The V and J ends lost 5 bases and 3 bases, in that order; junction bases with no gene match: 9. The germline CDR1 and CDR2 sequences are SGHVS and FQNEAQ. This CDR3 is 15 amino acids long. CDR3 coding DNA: TGTGCCAGCAGCAAACCGACGGGACAGCACACTGAAGCTTTCTTT. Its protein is CASSKPTGQHTEAFF.

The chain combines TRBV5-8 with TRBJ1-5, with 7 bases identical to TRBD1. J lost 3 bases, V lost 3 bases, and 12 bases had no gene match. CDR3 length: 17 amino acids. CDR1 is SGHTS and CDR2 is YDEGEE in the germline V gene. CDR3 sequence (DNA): TGTGCCAGCAGCTCGCGGCAGGGGGGACCGATCAATCAGCCCCAGCATTTT. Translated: CASSSRQGGPINQPQHF.

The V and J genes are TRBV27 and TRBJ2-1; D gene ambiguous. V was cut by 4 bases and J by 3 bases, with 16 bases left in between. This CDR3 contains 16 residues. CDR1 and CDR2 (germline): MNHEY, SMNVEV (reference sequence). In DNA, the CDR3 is TGTGCCAGCAGTTCCCCGCCGAGGCAGGTCTACAATGAGCAGTTCTTC. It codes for CASSSPPRQVYNEQFF.

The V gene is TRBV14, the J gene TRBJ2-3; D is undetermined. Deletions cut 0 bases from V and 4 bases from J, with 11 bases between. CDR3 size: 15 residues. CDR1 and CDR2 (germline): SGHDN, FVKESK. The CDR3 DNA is TGTGCCAGCAGCCAAGAATATCATGGGGCAGATACGCAGTATTTT. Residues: CASSQEYHGADTQYF.

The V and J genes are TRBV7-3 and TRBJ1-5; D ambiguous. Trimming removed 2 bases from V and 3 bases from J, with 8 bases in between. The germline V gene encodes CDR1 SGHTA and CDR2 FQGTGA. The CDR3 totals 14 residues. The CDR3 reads CASSLLLDNQPQHF. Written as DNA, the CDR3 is TGTGCCAGCAGCTTATTATTGGACAATCAGCCCCAGCATTTT.

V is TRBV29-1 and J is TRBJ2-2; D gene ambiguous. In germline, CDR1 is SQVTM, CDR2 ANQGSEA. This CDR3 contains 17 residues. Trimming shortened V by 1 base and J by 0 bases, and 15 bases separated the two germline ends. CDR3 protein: CSVEGEGLRPNTGELFF. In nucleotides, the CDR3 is TGCAGCGTTGAAGGGGAAGGGTTGAGGCCGAACACCGGGGAGCTGTTTTTT.

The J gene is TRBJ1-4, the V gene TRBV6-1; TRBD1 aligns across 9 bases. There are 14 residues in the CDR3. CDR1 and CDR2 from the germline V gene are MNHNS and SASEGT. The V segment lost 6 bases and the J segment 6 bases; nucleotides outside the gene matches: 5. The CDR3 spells CASSPRDRDEKLFF. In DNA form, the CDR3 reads TGTGCCAGCAGCCCCCGGGACAGGGATGAAAAACTGTTTTTT.

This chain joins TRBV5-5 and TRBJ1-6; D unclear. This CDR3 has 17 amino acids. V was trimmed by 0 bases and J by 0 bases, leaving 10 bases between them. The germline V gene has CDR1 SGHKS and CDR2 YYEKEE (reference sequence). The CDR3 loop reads CASSLEIRPSYNSPLHF. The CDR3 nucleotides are TGTGCCAGCAGCTTGGAGATAAGACCCTCCTATAATTCACCCCTCCACTTT.

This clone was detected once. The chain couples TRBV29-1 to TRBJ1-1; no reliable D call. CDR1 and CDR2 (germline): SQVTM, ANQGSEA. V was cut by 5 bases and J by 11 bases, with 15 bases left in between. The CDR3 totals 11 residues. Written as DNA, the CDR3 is TGCAGCGTTAAACGCGGCCTCGGCGCTTTCTTT. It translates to CSVKRGLGAFF.

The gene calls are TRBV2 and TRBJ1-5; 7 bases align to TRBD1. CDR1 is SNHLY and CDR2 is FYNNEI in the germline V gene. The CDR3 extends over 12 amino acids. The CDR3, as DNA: TGTGTGCAGGGGGATAGCAATCAGCCCCAGCATTTT. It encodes CVQGDSNQPQHF.

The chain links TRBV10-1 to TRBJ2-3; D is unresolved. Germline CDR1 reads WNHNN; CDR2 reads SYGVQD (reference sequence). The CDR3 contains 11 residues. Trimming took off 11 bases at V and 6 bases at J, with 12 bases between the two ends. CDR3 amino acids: CARRRRDTQYF. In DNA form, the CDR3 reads TGCGCCCGACGACGACGGGATACGCAGTATTTT.

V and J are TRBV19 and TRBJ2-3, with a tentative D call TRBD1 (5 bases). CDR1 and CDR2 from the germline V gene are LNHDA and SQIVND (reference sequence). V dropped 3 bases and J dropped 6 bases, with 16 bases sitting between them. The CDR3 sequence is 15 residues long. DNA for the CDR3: TGTGCCAGTAGTATGGGGCGCGGTATCGGGGATACGCAGTATTTT. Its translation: CASSMGRGIGDTQYF.

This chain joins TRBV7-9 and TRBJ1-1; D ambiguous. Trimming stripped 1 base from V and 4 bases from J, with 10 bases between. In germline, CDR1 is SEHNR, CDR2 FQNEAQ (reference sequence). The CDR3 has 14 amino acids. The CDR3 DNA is TGTGCCAGCAGCTTAGGATGGGGTGGCACTGAAGCTTTCTTT. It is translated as CASSLGWGGTEAFF. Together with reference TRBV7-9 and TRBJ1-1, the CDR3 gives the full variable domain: DTGVSQNPRHKITKRGQNVTFRCDPISEHNRLYWYRQTLGQGPEFLTYFQNEAQLEKSRLLSDRFSAERPKGSFSTLEIQRTEQGDSAMYLCASSLGWGGTEAFFGQGTRLTVV.

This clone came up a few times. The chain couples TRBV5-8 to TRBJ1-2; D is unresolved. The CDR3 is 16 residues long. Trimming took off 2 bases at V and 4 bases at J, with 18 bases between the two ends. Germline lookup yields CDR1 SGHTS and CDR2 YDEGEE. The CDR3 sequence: CASSFFRSVVSYGYTF. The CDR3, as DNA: TGTGCCAGCAGCTTCTTTAGGTCGGTGGTTTCCTATGGCTACACCTTC.

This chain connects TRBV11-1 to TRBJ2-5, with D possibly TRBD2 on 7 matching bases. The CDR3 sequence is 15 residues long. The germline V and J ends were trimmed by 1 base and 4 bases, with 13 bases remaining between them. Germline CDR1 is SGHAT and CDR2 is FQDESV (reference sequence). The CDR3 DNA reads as TGTGCCAGCAGCTTAGAGGGGGGGGCCCGAGAGACCCAGTACTTC. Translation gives CASSLEGGARETQYF.